This TCR beta chain comes out of a study of cytomegalovirus exposure and HLA in healthy donors. Study-level information: Unique TCR beta sequences numbering around 110 million came from 150 million to 200 million T cells in an earlier analysis.

This clone appeared once. The antigen remains unidentified. The germline V gene encodes CDR1 LNHDA and CDR2 SQIVND (reference sequence). The CDR3 has 14 residues. Trimming removed 4 bases at V and 1 base at J, with 10 bases between. General study points: The HLA-A and HLA-B alleles of most subjects were reportedly predicted accurately from TCR beta sequences. In an earlier analysis, about 87% or about 30%: the productive usage of most TCR beta V segments.

A multiplex PCR was run with 60 Vbeta primers and 13 Jbeta primers. How the authors handled the data: Approximately 86 million unique TCR beta chains, roughly 10 million shared, were counted in a later analysis. Sequencing used immunoSEQ multiplex PCR; TCRdb keeps in-frame clones, though not all of them. The DNA gave D and trimming, while V, J and clone size come from that table. The table includes under 200,000 clones, roughly 85% detected once. This sequence joins TRBV19 and TRBJ1-1, with D possibly being TRBD1 (6 bases). This sequence was found in a man aged 45-65 years in good health and CMV-seropositive. The sample comprised PBMCs. The CDR3 region has the DNA TGTGCCAGTAGTAACCAGGGGAGGAACACTGAAGCTTTCTTT. It encodes CASSNQGRNTEAFF.